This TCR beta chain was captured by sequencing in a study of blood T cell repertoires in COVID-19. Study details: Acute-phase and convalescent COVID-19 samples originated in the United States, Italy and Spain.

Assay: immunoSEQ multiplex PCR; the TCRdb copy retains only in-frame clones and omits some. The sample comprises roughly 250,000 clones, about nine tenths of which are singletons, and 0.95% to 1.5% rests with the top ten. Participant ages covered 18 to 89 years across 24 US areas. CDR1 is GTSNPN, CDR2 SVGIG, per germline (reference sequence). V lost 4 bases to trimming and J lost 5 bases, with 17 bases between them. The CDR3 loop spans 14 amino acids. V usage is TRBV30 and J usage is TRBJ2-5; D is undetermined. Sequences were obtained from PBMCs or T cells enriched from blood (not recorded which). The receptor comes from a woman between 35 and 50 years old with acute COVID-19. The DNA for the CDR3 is TGTGCCTGGAAGGAGCGAATATCACTGGAGACCCAGTACTTC. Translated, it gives CAWKERISLETQYF.